The 13 T cell receptor beta chains presented below share a single source sample, sequenced in a study of OX40 agonist ivuxolimab in advanced cancers. Only in-frame clones appear in the TCRdb table, and some are missing; sequencing was by immunoSEQ multiplex PCR. The table includes around 69,000 clones, approximately 86% detected once. Material: CD4+ or CD8+ T cells sorted from blood, obtained in a trial of the OX40 agonist ivuxolimab. All receptors derive from an adult with an advanced solid tumor such as melanoma, head and neck, liver or kidney cancer.

The chain links TRBV4-2 to TRBJ1-1, with D hard to call. With 0 bases removed from V and 1 base from J, the gap between germline ends came to 12 bases. This CDR3 is built from 16 residues. From germline, CDR1 is LGHNA and CDR2 YNFKEQ. The CDR3 nucleotides are TGTGCCAGCAGCCAAGAGACCCTCGCCAAGAACACTGAAGCTTTCTTT. Translating gives CASSQETLAKNTEAFF.

V usage is TRBV4-3 and J usage is TRBJ2-3; TRBD1 might be the D (5 bases). Trimming cost V 4 bases and J 2 bases, with 10 bases left between them. Germline V gene sequence: CDR1 LGHNA, CDR2 YSLEER. The CDR3 loop spans 14 amino acids. The CDR3 bases are TGCGCCAGCAGCCGCAGGGAATTCACAGATACGCAGTATTTT. This gives the protein CASSRREFTDTQYF.

The chain recombines TRBV5-6 with TRBJ1-5, with D maybe TRBD1 (5 bases). V lost 0 bases and J lost 6, with 10 bases in between. This CDR3 spans 14 amino acids. CDR1 and CDR2 (germline): SGHDT, YYEEEE. The CDR3 spells CASSLAGSGQPQHF. CDR3 in DNA: TGTGCCAGCAGCTTGGCAGGGAGCGGTCAGCCCCAGCATTTT. Drawing the rest from reference TRBV5-6 and TRBJ1-5, the complete variable domain is DAGVTQSPTHLIKTRGQQVTLRCSPKSGHDTVSWYQQALGQGPQFIFQYYEEEERQRGNFPDRFSGHQFPNYSSELNVNALLLGDSALYLCASSLAGSGQPQHFGDGTRLSIL.

This sequence joins TRBV19 and TRBJ2-5, with 8 bases identical to TRBD2. Germline V gene sequence: CDR1 LNHDA, CDR2 SQIVND (reference sequence). The CDR3 contains 15 residues. With V trimmed by 6 bases and J by 5 bases, 11 bases remained unmatched. DNA of the CDR3: TGTGCCAGTAGCCCTATGCGGGGGGTACGTGAGACCCAGTACTTC. This sequence encodes CASSPMRGVRETQYF.

The rearrangement uses TRBV6-5 and TRBJ2-5; D is possibly TRBD1 or TRBD2 (5 bases each). Trimming removed 6 bases from V and 4 bases from J, with 18 bases in between. CDR3 length: 15 residues. Germline loops: CDR1 MNHEY, CDR2 SVGAGI. CDR3 sequence: CASSLGTTKGETQYF. The CDR3 DNA reads TGTGCCAGCAGCCTCGGGACCACCAAGGGAGAGACCCAGTACTTC.

The chain links TRBV19 to TRBJ1-1, with D possibly TRBD1 on 5 matching bases. Germline CDR1 is LNHDA and CDR2 is SQIVND (reference sequence). V shed 3 bases and J shed 5 bases, with 13 bases lying between them. The CDR3 spans 14 residues. The CDR3 loop is CASSIRAGGTEAFF. The CDR3 coding sequence is TGTGCCAGTAGTATTAGGGCGGGGGGGACTGAAGCTTTCTTT.

J is TRBJ1-1 and V is TRBV28, with a tentative D call TRBD1 (6 bases). The CDR3 runs to 14 residues. Germline loops: CDR1 MDHEN, CDR2 SYDVKM. Deletions cut 3 bases from V and 3 bases from J, with 11 bases between. The CDR3 region has the DNA TGTGCCAGCAGTTTTGGGGCAGGGGACACTGAAGCTTTCTTT. Encoded protein: CASSFGAGDTEAFF. Drawing the rest from reference TRBV28 and TRBJ1-1, the complete variable domain is DVKVTQSSRYLVKRTGEKVFLECVQDMDHENMFWYRQDPGLGLRLIYFSYDVKMKEKGDIPEGYSVSREKKERFSLILESASTNQTSMYLCASSFGAGDTEAFFGQGTRLTVV.

The chain couples TRBV5-6 to TRBJ2-5; weak D call: TRBD2 (6 bases). TRBJ2-7 explains the end of the DNA better; the J call may be wrong. Germline V gene data show CDR1 as SGHDT and CDR2 as YYEEEE. The CDR3 is made up of 15 amino acids. The CDR3 region is CASSLERGSLDEQYF. In DNA form, the CDR3 reads TGTGCCAGCAGCTTGGAACGGGGGAGTTTGGACGAGCAGTACTTC.

CDR3 nucleotides: TGTGCCAGCTCACCTGACTTGGGCCGGGCCCCAGTTAGGGGTCAGCCCCAGCATTTT. Its protein is CASSPDLGRAPVRGQPQHF. The genes are TRBV18 and TRBJ1-5; D perhaps matches TRBD1 (5 bases). The germline V and J ends were trimmed by 3 bases and 6 bases, with 27 bases remaining between them. There are 19 residues in the CDR3. CDR1 is KGHSH, CDR2 LQKENI, per germline.

The gene calls are TRBV7-9 and TRBJ2-2; no firm D call. The germline V and J ends were trimmed by 2 bases and 5 bases, with 6 bases remaining between them. CDR3 length: 13 amino acids. Germline CDR1 and CDR2: SEHNR and FQNEAQ (reference sequence). The CDR3 DNA follows: TGTGCCAGCAGCTTATTGGGGACCGGGGAGCTGTTTTTT. This encodes CASSLLGTGELFF.

The chain links TRBV28 to TRBJ1-5; D is ambiguous. CDR3 length equals 14 residues. Germline CDR1 MDHEN, CDR2 SYDVKM. Trimming removed 3 bases at V and 5 bases at J, with 11 bases between. Written as DNA, the CDR3 is TGTGCCAGCAGTTTTCAAAGTTCGGATCAGCCCCAGCATTTT. Translation: CASSFQSSDQPQHF.

J is TRBJ2-5 and V is TRBV6-6; 7 nucleotides agree with TRBD2. V gave up 7 bases and J gave up 5 bases; unmatched junction bases: 10. The germline V gene has CDR1 MNHNY and CDR2 SVGAGI (reference sequence). CDR3 length: 14 residues. CDR3 region: CASMVPGREETQYF. For the CDR3, the DNA is TGTGCCAGCATGGTTCCGGGGAGGGAGGAGACCCAGTACTTC.

This clone was found a few times. This chain uses TRBV14 with TRBJ1-6; D ambiguous. CDR1 and CDR2 (germline): SGHDN, FVKESK. CDR3 size: 13 residues. Trimming removed 4 bases from V and 7 bases from J, with 8 bases in between. The chain's CDR3 is CASSPQSNSPLHF. CDR3 nucleotides: TGTGCCAGCAGCCCGCAATCAAATTCACCCCTCCACTTT.